A single sample gave rise to the 20 T cell receptor beta chains below, sequenced in a study of metastatic and nonmetastatic thyroid tumors. Every patient underwent thyroid surgery untreated. TCRdb re-clonotyped the PCR reads via MiXCR. The data contain 3,300 or so clones, 30% to 35% of them singletons. The sequencing sample was made of adjacent normal tissue. The receptors shown here come from a male donor with papillary thyroid cancer or a benign thyroid nodule (not recorded which). Some clones in this sample may be carry-over from other donors' samples.

This clone was detected a few times. V gene TRBV7-9 combines with J gene TRBJ2-1; unclear D gene. The CDR3 is 12 amino acids. Trimming took 3 bases from V and 6 from J, leaving 6 bases between them. Germline lookup yields CDR1 SEHNR and CDR2 FQNEAQ (reference sequence). The CDR3 reads CASSFAINEQFF. The CDR3, as DNA: TGTGCCAGCAGCTTCGCGATCAATGAGCAGTTCTTC.

This chain links TRBV29-1 with TRBJ2-7; possibly TRBD2 for D (7 bases). Germline loops: CDR1 SQVTM, CDR2 ANQGSEA. This CDR3 contains 14 residues. Trimming stripped 6 bases from V and 5 bases from J, with 20 bases between. The CDR3 loop reads CSVQRGTKGDEQYF. The CDR3 DNA is TGCAGCGTCCAGCGGGGAACTAAGGGGGACGAGCAGTACTTC.

This chain links TRBV11-1 with TRBJ1-2, with TRBD1 matching over 8 bases. The CDR3 is made up of 16 amino acids. The germline V gene encodes CDR1 SGHAT and CDR2 FQDESV (reference sequence). With 8 bases clipped from V and 8 bases from J, the junction kept 19 bases outside the gene matches. The CDR3 here is CASDGVPGGAFGGYTF. The DNA of the CDR3 is TGTGCCAGCGATGGTGTACCAGGGGGCGCGTTTGGCGGCTACACCTTC. Based on the CDR3 plus reference TRBV11-1 and TRBJ1-2, the full variable domain is EAEVAQSPRYKITEKSQAVAFWCDPISGHATLYWYRQILGQGPELLVQFQDESVVDDSQLPKDRFSAERLKGVDSTLKIQPAELGDSAMYLCASDGVPGGAFGGYTFGSGTRLTVV.

The chain is built from TRBV11-1 and TRBJ2-1; TRBD2 agrees at 12 bases. V lost 7 bases and J lost 8; bases outside the gene matches: 18. Germline CDR1 SGHAT, CDR2 FQDESV (reference sequence). This CDR3 is 18 amino acids long. The CDR3 nucleotides read TGTGCCAGCACCAGACTAGCGGGAGTTGTAATCCCTAGGGATGAGCAGTTCTTC. Translating gives CASTRLAGVVIPRDEQFF.

This clone has more than one count but fewer than ten. This rearrangement joins TRBV6-2 or TRBV6-3 to TRBJ2-7; D gene unclear. Trimming cost V 2 bases and J 6 bases, with 5 bases left between them. Germline CDR1 MNHEY, CDR2 SVGEGT. This CDR3 spans 11 amino acids. The CDR3 reads CASSYELEQYF. CDR3 bases: TGTGCCAGCAGTTACGAACTCGAGCAGTACTTC.

The chain joins TRBV11-2 to TRBJ2-1; TRBD2 aligns across 15 bases. Losses at the gene ends were 5 bases for V and 6 bases for J; bases not matched to a gene: 2. Germline V lookup: CDR1 SGHAT, CDR2 FQNNGV. This CDR3 is built from 15 residues. The CDR3 loop reads CASSQGLAGGNEQFF. The CDR3 bases are TGTGCCAGCAGCCAGGGACTAGCGGGAGGCAATGAGCAGTTCTTC.

In regard to this clone: One end of the junction fails to match germline, which may point to a read error. This chain joins TRBV11-3 and TRBJ1-1; a possible D gene is TRBD1 (6 bases). In germline, CDR1 is SGHNT, CDR2 YENEEA. The CDR3 covers 12 residues. This CDR3 is CASRLGGTEAFF. CDR3 bases: TGTGCCAGCAGGTTAGGGGGCACTGAAGCTTTCTTT. The whole variable domain, filled in from reference TRBV11-3 and TRBJ1-1, reads EAGVVQSPRYKIIEKKQPVAFWCNPISGHNTLYWYLQNLGQGPELLIRYENEEAVDDSQLPKDRFSAERLKGVDSTLKIQPAELGDSAVYLCASRLGGTEAFFGQGTRLTVV.

The genes are TRBV5-1 and TRBJ2-7; D gene uncertain. The germline V and J ends were trimmed by 2 bases and 3 bases, with 9 bases remaining between them. This CDR3 is 13 amino acids long. Per germline, CDR1 SGHRS and CDR2 YFSETQ. Written as DNA, the CDR3 is TGCGCCAGCAGCTTAAGGGTTTTCTACGAGCAGTACTTC. Its protein is CASSLRVFYEQYF.

The table lists this clone with a count of one. V and J are TRBV5-8 and TRBJ1-2, with 9 bases lining up with TRBD1. V shed 2 bases, J shed 4 bases, and the junction held 3 bases outside the gene matches. The germline V gene has CDR1 SGHTS and CDR2 YDEGEE. The CDR3 length is 14 residues. CDR3 coding DNA: TGTGCCAGCAGCTTTGAGACAGGGGGCTATGGCTACACCTTC. It encodes CASSFETGGYGYTF.

This clone came up a few times. The chain uses TRBV2 and TRBJ1-2; D is uncertain. Germline CDR1 reads SNHLY; CDR2 reads FYNNEI. The CDR3 extends over 12 amino acids. V was cut by 0 bases and J by 7 bases, with 6 bases left in between. The CDR3 protein is CASSEAGVGYTF. DNA for the CDR3: TGTGCCAGCAGTGAAGCCGGGGTTGGCTACACCTTC.

V and J are TRBV28 and TRBJ2-7, with TRBD2 identical over 7 bases. With V trimmed by 7 bases and J by 2 bases, 11 bases remained unmatched. From germline, CDR1 is MDHEN and CDR2 SYDVKM. This CDR3 is built from 15 residues. The CDR3 is CASTPSPGGAYEQYF. The CDR3 bases are TGTGCCAGCACCCCCAGCCCGGGAGGTGCCTACGAGCAGTACTTC.

This clone has only a few counts. The rearrangement uses TRBV6-2 or TRBV6-3 and TRBJ2-7; D gene unclear. V lost 8 bases, J lost 1 base, and 6 bases lay in between. This CDR3 is 11 amino acids long. Per germline, CDR1 MNHEY and CDR2 SVGEGT. The DNA for the CDR3 is TGTGCCAGCTCCCGGTCCTACGAGCAGTACTTC. It encodes CASSRSYEQYF.

There are a few counts of this clone. This rearrangement joins TRBV19 to TRBJ1-3; D perhaps matches TRBD1 (5 bases). V shed 3 bases and J shed 8 bases, with 17 bases lying between them. The CDR3 covers 15 residues. Looked up from germline, CDR1 is LNHDA and CDR2 is SQIVND (reference sequence). CDR3 DNA: TGTGCCAGTAGTATCGGACAACTCCGCGGAGACACCATATATTTT. Translation gives CASSIGQLRGDTIYF. Full variable domain (remainder filled in from reference TRBV19 and TRBJ1-3): DGGITQSPKYLFRKEGQNVTLSCEQNLNHDAMYWYRQDPGQGLRLIYYSQIVNDFQKGDIAEGYSVSREKKESFPLTVTSAQKNPTAFYLCASSIGQLRGDTIYFGEGSWLTVV.

The rearrangement links TRBV20-1 to TRBJ1-6, with D perhaps TRBD1 (5 bases). The length of the CDR3 is 12 residues. V was shortened by 6 bases and J by 9 bases, with 12 bases between the two germline ends. Germline-derived CDR1 and CDR2 are DFQATT and SNEGSKA (reference sequence). In DNA form, the CDR3 reads TGCAGTGCGGCTGGGGGGAGTTCACCCCTCCACTTT. Amino acid sequence: CSAAGGSSPLHF.

The genes are TRBV27 and TRBJ2-7; D unresolved. The CDR3 runs 13 residues. V was trimmed by 2 bases and J by 0 bases, leaving 5 bases between them. Germline V gene data show CDR1 as MNHEY and CDR2 as SMNVEV (reference sequence). The CDR3, as DNA: TGTGCCAGCAGTTTAGCAGACTCCTACGAGCAGTACTTC. This sequence encodes CASSLADSYEQYF.

This chain's CDR3 is CSARALLRAGYLGEQFF. The CDR3 bases are TGCAGTGCTAGAGCCCTTTTGCGGGCGGGGTATTTGGGTGAGCAGTTCTTC. The J gene is TRBJ2-1, the V gene TRBV20-1, with D possibly TRBD2 on 6 matching bases. V lost 1 base and J lost 9, with 25 bases in between. The CDR3 extends over 17 amino acids. Germline V gene sequence: CDR1 DFQATT, CDR2 SNEGSKA (reference sequence).

The chain employs TRBV10-3 and TRBJ2-7; 7 nucleotides agree with TRBD1. Germline V gene sequence: CDR1 ENHRY, CDR2 SYGVKD. Germline trimming cut 9 bases from V and 12 bases from J; bases unmatched to any gene: 17. The CDR3 runs to 13 residues. The DNA of the CDR3 is TGTGCCATAAGGCCCCGACAGGGCGGTGGGCTGTACGTC. It is translated as CAIRPRQGGGLYV.

Sample share makes this clone medium-sized (0.01 to 0.1%). This sample includes further DNA sequences coding for the same CDR3. This chain links TRBV7-9 with TRBJ2-1; TRBD2 aligns across 8 bases. The CDR3 extends over 16 amino acids. Germline V gives CDR1 SEHNR, CDR2 FQNEAQ (reference sequence). V dropped 5 bases and J dropped 9; count of bases not matched to a gene: 15. The CDR3 DNA sequence: TGTGCCAGCAGCATGTTCCGGGAAAGCGGGGGAGTTGAGCAGTTCTTC. It is translated as CASSMFRESGGVEQFF.

The chain carries TRBV28 and TRBJ2-7, with D unclear. The CDR3 totals 11 residues. The ends were cut back, 5 bases at V and 3 bases at J, with 5 bases in the middle. In germline, CDR1 is MDHEN, CDR2 SYDVKM. CDR3 in amino acids: CASSRFYEQYF. The CDR3 DNA reads TGTGCCAGCAGTCGCTTCTACGAGCAGTACTTC.

This chain uses TRBV5-1 with TRBJ1-3, with 9 bases matching TRBD1. J was trimmed by 1 base and V by 5 bases; bases with no gene match: 7. Germline CDR1 SGHRS, CDR2 YFSETQ. There are 16 residues in the CDR3. The CDR3 DNA sequence: TGCGCCAGCAGTTCTACAGGGGGCCGATCTGGAAACACCATATATTTT. Residues: CASSSTGGRSGNTIYF.